The 2 T cell receptor beta chains in this list originate from one sample, sequenced in a study of graft-versus-host responses after intestinal transplantation. Produced via immunoSEQ multiplex PCR; TCRdb's table is partial and in-frame only. The sample has around 96,000 clones, around 90% seen once. The sequenced sample was PBMCs, obtained about 460 days after intestinal transplant. The receptors come from a human patient who received an intestinal transplant, so some T cells may come from the graft donor.

The chain recombines TRBV6-1 with TRBJ1-1; D call uncertain. Germline CDR1 reads MNHNS; CDR2 reads SASEGT. CDR3 length: 14 amino acids. Trimming shortened V by 5 bases and J by 1 base, and 11 bases separated the two germline ends. This chain's CDR3 is CASSLANTNTEAFF. DNA for the CDR3: TGTGCCAGCAGTCTAGCTAATACGAACACTGAAGCTTTCTTT.

The chain uses TRBV20-1 and TRBJ2-3; D remains unclear. This CDR3 comprises 11 residues. With 6 bases removed from V and 2 bases from J, the gap between germline ends came to 6 bases. Germline CDR1 reads DFQATT; CDR2 reads SNEGSKA (reference sequence). Here the CDR3 DNA reads TGCAGTGCCCTGCCCACAGATACGCAGTATTTT. Its protein product is CSALPTDTQYF.